A single sample is the source of the 18 T cell receptor beta chains below, sequenced in a study of CD8+CD57+ T cells in acquired aplastic anemia listed by TCRdb under 2018. Reads for this sample came from an Illumina HiSeq 2000. Genomic DNA was used as template for profiling of TCR beta VDJ combinations and CDR3 sequences. The raw public reads went through TCRdb reprocessing: fastp at Q25, MiXCR clone calling, in-frame beta chains kept. Under each unique CDR3 protein, matching rows form one entry showing the most common genes and DNA. Recorded for this sample are roughly 240,000 distinct CDR3 sequences; around 43% of them occurred a single time. Together, the top ten hold 6.5% to 10% of the sample. Flow cytometry had shown CD8+CD57+ cell expansion in the patients selected for sequencing. Sequenced input: sorted CD4+, CD8+, or CD8+CD57+ T cells (not recorded which) from PBMCs. Every receptor here comes from a human donor with aplastic anemia.

This clonotype occurred many times. The rearrangement joins TRBV6-5 to TRBJ2-7; TRBD2 might be the D (5 bases). The CDR3 extends over 14 amino acids. Trimming removed 2 bases from V and 2 bases from J, with 10 bases in between. Germline V CDR1 and CDR2: MNHEY, SVGAGI. DNA of the CDR3: TGTGCCAGCAGTTACACCCGGGGTACCTACGAGCAGTACTTC. It specifies CASSYTRGTYEQYF.

The chain couples TRBV5-4 to TRBJ2-7, with TRBD1 matching over 10 bases. Germline-derived CDR1 and CDR2 are SGHNT and YYREEE (reference sequence). This CDR3 has 16 amino acids. The trim removed 3 bases at V and 5 bases at J, leaving 11 bases unmatched. The DNA for the CDR3 is TGTGCCAGCAGCTCTCCGGGACAGGGGATATTTGACGAGCAGTACTTC. Translated: CASSSPGQGIFDEQYF.

This clonotype was counted at least ten times. The chain is built from TRBV9 and TRBJ1-1; D call uncertain. The V and J ends lost 4 bases and 3 bases respectively, with 10 bases between them. The CDR3 runs to 13 residues. Per germline, CDR1 SGDLS and CDR2 YYNGEE. The CDR3 region is CASSSPEDTEAFF. CDR3 DNA sequence: TGTGCCAGCAGCTCACCTGAGGACACTGAAGCTTTCTTT.

CDR3 nucleotide sequence: TGCGCCAGCAGCCAGGAGGACAGAAGACAAGAGACCCAGTACTTC. This sequence encodes CASSQEDRRQETQYF. The J gene is TRBJ2-5, the V gene TRBV4-3; maybe TRBD1 (6 bases). The CDR3 length is 15 residues. CDR1 and CDR2 (germline): LGHNA, YSLEER. V dropped 3 bases and J dropped 2 bases, with 13 bases sitting between them.

This clonotype was counted at least ten times. The V gene is TRBV25-1, the J gene TRBJ2-1; 11 nucleotides agree with TRBD2. Unmatched junction bases numbered 4, after V lost 8 bases and J lost 4 bases. CDR1 and CDR2 (germline): MGHDK, SYGVNS. The CDR3 runs to 14 residues. The CDR3 coding sequence is TGTGCCAGCGCACTAGCGGGAGCTTACAATGAGCAGTTCTTC. The encoded protein is CASALAGAYNEQFF.

This sequence joins TRBV25-1 and TRBJ2-7; TRBD1 matches 8 bases. This CDR3 has 13 amino acids. Trimming cost V 3 bases and J 7 bases; bases outside gene matches: 5. Looked up from germline, CDR1 is MGHDK and CDR2 is SYGVNS. This CDR3 reads CASSDGQGNEQYF. CDR3 DNA: TGTGCCAGCAGTGACGGACAGGGCAATGAGCAGTACTTC.

This clonotype has at least ten counts. The chain has TRBV13 and TRBJ2-7; the D gene is possibly TRBD1 (5 bases). The germline V gene has CDR1 PRHDT and CDR2 FYEKMQ (reference sequence). The CDR3 has 13 residues. V was pared by 1 base and J by 6 bases, with 10 bases between. This CDR3 is CASSLEVGREQYF. The CDR3 region has the DNA TGTGCCAGCAGCTTAGAGGTGGGGCGCGAGCAGTACTTC.

This clonotype was recorded only once. It is likely a read error, because the conserved phenylalanine at the end of the CDR3 is missing. It is unclear where the CDR3 begins or ends on the DNA, so no DNA is shown, and the CDR3 is as TCRdb lists it. V gene TRBV19 combines with J gene TRBJ2-3; the table gives TRBD1 as D, unverified against the DNA. The germline V gene has CDR1 LNHDA and CDR2 SQIVND (reference sequence). 13 amino acids form the CDR3, both terminal residues included. The CDR3 loop reads CASSGGFADTRYL.

This clonotype was picked up one time. This rearrangement joins TRBV7-3 to TRBJ1-1; weak D call: TRBD1 (6 bases). Germline CDR1 and CDR2: SGHTA and FQGTGA. This CDR3 comprises 11 residues. V lost 10 bases and J lost 14, with 20 bases in between. CDR3 sequence: CATRGGAGAFF. DNA of the CDR3: TGTGCCACCCGTGGGGGGGCTGGAGCCTTCTTT.

The chain links TRBV5-1 to TRBJ1-1; D gene uncertain. Trimming removed 1 base from V and 4 bases from J, with 11 bases in between. Per germline, CDR1 SGHRS and CDR2 YFSETQ. The CDR3 extends over 14 amino acids. CDR3 DNA sequence: TGCGCCAGCAGCTTGACACCTCCCTCCACTGAAGCTTTCTTT. Encoded protein: CASSLTPPSTEAFF.

Only one count was recorded for this clonotype. The chain combines TRBV20-1 with TRBJ1-1; D gene ambiguous. The CDR3 sequence is 13 residues long. In germline, CDR1 is DFQATT, CDR2 SNEGSKA (reference sequence). V lost 0 bases and J lost 0, with 5 bases in between. Here the CDR3 DNA reads TGCAGTGCTAGAGAACAGATGAACACTGAAGCTTTCTTT. Its protein product is CSAREQMNTEAFF.

Of note for this clonotype: Since a much larger clone is just one base distant, this may be a read error. The chain recombines TRBV9 with TRBJ2-7; D is possibly TRBD1 (6 bases). The CDR3 has 15 amino acids. The V end was cut by 3 bases, the J end by 6 bases, with 19 bases between. Per germline, CDR1 SGDLS and CDR2 YYNGEE. The CDR3 coding sequence is TGTGCCAGCAGCGGCGGACAGCTTTATCCCTGCGAGCAGTACTTC. This translates into CASSGGQLYPCEQYF. The complete variable domain, with remaining parts taken from reference TRBV9 and TRBJ2-7, reads DSGVTQTPKHLITATGQRVTLRCSPRSGDLSVYWYQQSLDQGLQFLIQYYNGEERAKGNILERFSAQQFPDLHSELNLSSLELGDSALYFCASSGGQLYPCEQYFGPGTRLTVT.

Of note for this clonotype: A clone one base away is much larger, so this may be a read error. The chain joins TRBV6-9 to TRBJ1-6, with D hard to call. The CDR3 covers 12 residues. Per germline, CDR1 MNHGY and CDR2 SVAAGI. In DNA form, the CDR3 reads TGTGGCAGCAGTTACGAGTATTCACCCCTCCACTTT. As protein: CGSSYEYSPLHF.

V usage is TRBV7-2 and J usage is TRBJ2-1; 11 nucleotides agree with TRBD2. The germline V gene encodes CDR1 SGHTA and CDR2 FQGNSA. This CDR3 is built from 15 residues. Trimming at V came to 8 bases and at J to 4 bases, leaving 7 bases not matched to a gene. DNA for the CDR3: TGTGCCAGCTCCGACGGGACTAGCGGATACAATGAGCAGTTCTTC. Its protein is CASSDGTSGYNEQFF.

V and J are TRBV20-1 and TRBJ2-7; 8 bases line up with TRBD2. The ends lost 2 bases at V and 3 bases at J; junction bases unmatched: 9. CDR3 length: 15 amino acids. Germline V lookup: CDR1 DFQATT, CDR2 SNEGSKA (reference sequence). CDR3 protein: CSARSGGRGHYEQYF. CDR3 DNA: TGCAGTGCTAGATCGGGGGGGAGGGGCCACTACGAGCAGTACTTC.

The chain is built from TRBV7-9 and TRBJ1-1; weak D call: TRBD1 (5 bases). The germline gives CDR1 SEHNR, CDR2 FQNEAQ (reference sequence). This CDR3 is built from 13 residues. V was trimmed by 1 base and J by 7 bases, leaving 10 bases between them. The CDR3 sequence: CASSLDGRGEAFF. The CDR3 coding sequence is TGTGCCAGCAGCTTAGACGGGAGGGGTGAAGCTTTCTTT. The complete variable domain, with remaining parts taken from reference TRBV7-9 and TRBJ1-1, reads DTGVSQNPRHKITKRGQNVTFRCDPISEHNRLYWYRQTLGQGPEFLTYFQNEAQLEKSRLLSDRFSAERPKGSFSTLEIQRTEQGDSAMYLCASSLDGRGEAFFGQGTRLTVV.

A note on this clonotype: A much larger clone lies a single base off, so this may be a read error. V usage is TRBV5-1 and J usage is TRBJ1-1, with D possibly TRBD1 on 6 matching bases. CDR1 is SGHRS, CDR2 YFSETQ, per germline. The CDR3 consists of 14 residues. This CDR3 is CASSFRRGDTETFF. CDR3 DNA: TGCGCCAGCAGCTTCCGCCGCGGGGACACTGAAACTTTCTTT.

Worth noting for this clonotype: This may stem from a read error, because a much larger clone lies one nucleotide away. J is TRBJ2-7 and V is TRBV7-9; D possibly corresponds to TRBD1 (6 bases). The end of the DNA fits TRBJ2-1 better, so the J call may be wrong. Germline CDR1 reads SEHNR; CDR2 reads FQNEAQ (reference sequence). The CDR3 runs to 15 residues. CDR3 loop: CASSQDTGTSYEQFF. DNA for the CDR3: TGCGCCAGCAGCCAAGACACCGGGACATCCTACGAGCAGTTCTTC.